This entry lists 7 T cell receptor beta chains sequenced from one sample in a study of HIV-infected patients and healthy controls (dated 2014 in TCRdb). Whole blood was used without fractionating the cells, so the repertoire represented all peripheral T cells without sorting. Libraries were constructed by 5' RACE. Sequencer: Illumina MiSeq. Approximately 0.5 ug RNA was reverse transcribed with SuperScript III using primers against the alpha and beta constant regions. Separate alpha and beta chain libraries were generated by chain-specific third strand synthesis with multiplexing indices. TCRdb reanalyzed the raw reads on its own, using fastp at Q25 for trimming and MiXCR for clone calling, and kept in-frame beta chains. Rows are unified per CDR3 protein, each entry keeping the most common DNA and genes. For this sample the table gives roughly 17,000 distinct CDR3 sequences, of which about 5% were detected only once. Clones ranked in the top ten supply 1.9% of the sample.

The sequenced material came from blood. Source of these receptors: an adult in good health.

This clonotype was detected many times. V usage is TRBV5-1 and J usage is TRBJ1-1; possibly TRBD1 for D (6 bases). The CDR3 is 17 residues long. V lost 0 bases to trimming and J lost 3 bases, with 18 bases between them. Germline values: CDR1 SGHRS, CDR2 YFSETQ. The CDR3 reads CASSLAGQGYGDTEAFF. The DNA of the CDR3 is TGCGCCAGCAGCTTGGCCGGGCAGGGGTACGGGGACACTGAAGCTTTCTTT. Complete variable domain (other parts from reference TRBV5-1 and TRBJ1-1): KAGVTQTPRYLIKTRGQQVTLSCSPISGHRSVSWYQQTPGQGLQFLFEYFSETQRNKGNFPGRFSGRQFSNSRSEMNVSTLELGDSALYLCASSLAGQGYGDTEAFFGQGTRLTVV.

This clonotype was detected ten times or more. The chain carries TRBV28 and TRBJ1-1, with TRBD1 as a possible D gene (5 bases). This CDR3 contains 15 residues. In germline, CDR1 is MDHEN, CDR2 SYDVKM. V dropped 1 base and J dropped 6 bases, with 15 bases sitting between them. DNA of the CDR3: TGTGCCAGCAGTTTATCCTTTTTCCGGGACCCTGAAGCTTTCTTT. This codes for CASSLSFFRDPEAFF.

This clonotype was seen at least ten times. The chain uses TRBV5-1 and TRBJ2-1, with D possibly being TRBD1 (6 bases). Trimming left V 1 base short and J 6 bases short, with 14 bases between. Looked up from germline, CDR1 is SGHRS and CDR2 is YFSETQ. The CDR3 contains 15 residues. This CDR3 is CASSLRQVRGNEQFF. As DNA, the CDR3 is TGCGCCAGCAGCTTGAGACAGGTCCGAGGCAATGAGCAGTTCTTC.

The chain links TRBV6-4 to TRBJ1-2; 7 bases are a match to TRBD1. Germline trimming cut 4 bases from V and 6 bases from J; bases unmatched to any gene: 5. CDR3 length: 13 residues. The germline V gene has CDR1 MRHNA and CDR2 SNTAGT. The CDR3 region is CASSAQGRDGYTF. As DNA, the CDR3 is TGTGCCAGCAGTGCACAGGGGAGGGATGGCTACACCTTC.

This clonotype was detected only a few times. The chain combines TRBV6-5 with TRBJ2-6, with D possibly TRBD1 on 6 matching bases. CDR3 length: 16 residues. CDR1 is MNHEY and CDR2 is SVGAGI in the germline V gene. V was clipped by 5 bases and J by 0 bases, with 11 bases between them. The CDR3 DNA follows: TGTGCCAGCAGTCAGGGACACCACTCTGGGGCCAACGTCCTGACTTTC. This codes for CASSQGHHSGANVLTF.

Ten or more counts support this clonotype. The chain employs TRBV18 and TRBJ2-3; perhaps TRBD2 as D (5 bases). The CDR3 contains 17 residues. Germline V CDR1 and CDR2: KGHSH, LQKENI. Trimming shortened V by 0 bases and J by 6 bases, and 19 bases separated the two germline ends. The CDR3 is CASSPPDSVTRADTQYF. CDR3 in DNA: TGTGCCAGCTCACCACCGGATTCGGTAACGCGGGCCGATACGCAGTATTTT.

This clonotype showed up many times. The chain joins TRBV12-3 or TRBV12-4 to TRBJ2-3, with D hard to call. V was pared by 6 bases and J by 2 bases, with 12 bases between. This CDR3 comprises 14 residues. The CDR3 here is CASRLNLNTDTQYF. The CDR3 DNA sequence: TGTGCCAGCAGGCTAAACCTAAACACAGATACGCAGTATTTT.